The source of this T cell receptor beta chain is a study of technical replicates of blood from a handful of donors. Measured with immunoSEQ multiplex PCR; TCRdb has only the in-frame clones, and not every one. Of 75,000 to 90,000 clones in the sample, around nine tenths were seen once. V was cut by 5 bases and J by 4 bases, with 8 bases left in between. This CDR3 has 12 amino acids. CDR1 and CDR2 (germline): PRHDT, FYEKMQ (reference sequence). The specimen was T cells isolated from PBMCs. The V and J genes are TRBV13 and TRBJ1-1; D uncertain. The source of this sequence is a human donor in good health. In DNA, the CDR3 is TGTGCCAGCAGCCACTCAGGCACTGAAGCTTTCTTT. Protein: CASSHSGTEAFF.